The rows below give T cell receptor beta chains drawn from one sample of a study of beta chain features in type 1 diabetes. Sequenced by immunoSEQ multiplex PCR; TCRdb stores in-frame clones only, minus some. The sample yields a few hundred thousand clones, roughly 16% seen once. Source material: naive CD4+ T cells from blood. These receptors were collected from a woman under 30 in good health. The CDR3 runs from the conserved cysteine through the conserved F or W. The D gene is left open where the match is weak. The size entry is marked missing in some rows and otherwise reads once, few, many or a size class.

>TRBD1|TRBV29-1|TRBJ2-5|.
TGCAGCGTTGGGGACAGGCCGGAGACCCAGTACTTC
CSVGDRPETQYF
>TRBD2|TRBV29-1|TRBJ2-3|few
TGCAGCGTCGTAGGGACTAGCGGGAGGGCCGCAGATACGCAGTATTTT
CSVVGTSGRAADTQYF
>.|TRBV27|TRBJ2-1|few
TGTGCCAGCAGTGACGACAGGATTGAGCAGTTCTTC
CASSDDRIEQFF
>TRBD1|TRBV30|TRBJ2-7|few
TGTGCCTGGAGTCCCTTTTTACCTCGGACAGGGGTGGACGAGCAGTACTTC
CAWSPFLPRTGVDEQYF
>TRBD1|TRBV29-1|TRBJ2-7|few
TGCAGCTTACACCGGGACAGTACTTCCTACGAGCAGTACTTC
CSLHRDSTSYEQYF
>.|TRBV6-5|TRBJ2-3|few
TGTGCCAGCAAATTACCGGGGACAGATACGCAGTATTTT
CASKLPGTDTQYF
>.|TRBV7-2|TRBJ1-2|.
TGTGCCAGCAGCCCACTTTCCAGGGGATCTCCACCGGTCGCCTTC
CASSPLSRGSPPVAF
>TRBD1|TRBV30|TRBJ2-7|few
TGTGCCTGGAACCGGGACAGGGGGTACGAGCAGTACTTC
CAWNRDRGYEQYF
>TRBD2|TRBV30|TRBJ2-1|few
TGTGCCTGGAGGTCAGCGGGAGCCTACAATGAGCAGTTCTTC
CAWRSAGAYNEQFF
>TRBD1|TRBV9|TRBJ2-7|few
TGTGCCAGCAGCGGGACAGGGCAACCCTACGAGCAGTACTTC
CASSGTGQPYEQYF
>TRBD2|TRBV6-5|TRBJ2-5|few
TGTGCCAGCAGTTACTCCCCAGCGGGAGGAGTCGAGACCCAGTACTTC
CASSYSPAGGVETQYF
>.|TRBV7-2|TRBJ1-5|.
TGTGCCAGCAGCTTATTTCAGGGCTCCAACAATCAGCCCCAGCATTTT
CASSLFQGSNNQPQHF
>.|TRBV6-1|TRBJ2-7|few
TGTGCCAGCAGAGGACAGTTCTACGAGCAGTACTTC
CASRGQFYEQYF
>.|TRBV12-2|TRBJ1-1|.
TGTGCAAGTCGCTTATTGCGGGACAGGGGGAACACTGAAGCTTTCTTT
CASRLLRDRGNTEAFF
>TRBD1|TRBV28|TRBJ2-5|few
TGTGCCAGCAGATCACAGGGGGTGGAGACCCAGTACTTC
CASRSQGVETQYF
>.|TRBV7-3|TRBJ2-2|few
TGTGCCAGCAGCTTAACGAAACTGAACACCGGGGAGCTGTTTTTT
CASSLTKLNTGELFF
>.|TRBV18|TRBJ2-5|.
TGTGCCAGCTCACCAGGGCTTAAAGAGACCCAGTACTTC
CASSPGLKETQYF
>.|TRBV29-1|TRBJ1-1|few
TGCAGCGTTGGAGGCTGGGGAGTTGTGGCTTTCTTT
CSVGGWGVVAFF